This section outlines one T cell receptor (beta chain) sequence together with its context. An end of the junction does not agree with germline; a read error may underlie this. An input of roughly 0.5 to 1 ug of RNA was subjected to reverse transcription using random hexamers. TCRdb recomputed calls from the immunoSEQ multiplex PCR reads with MiXCR, one row per CDR3 protein. This sample carries approximately 110,000 distinct CDR3 sequences, about 95% of them seen once, and the ten largest clones take roughly 0.087%. This record belongs to a study of CD8 T cells in Susac syndrome. TCR beta was sequenced from blood CD8+ and CD4+ T cells. The CD8+ and CD4+ T cells were isolated magnetically using a negative isolation approach, whereas the TEMRA cells were enriched by FACS. The CDR3 runs 13 residues. The germline V gene encodes CDR1 ENHRY and CDR2 SYGVKD.

The clonotype originates from a human donor in good health. Material for sequencing was CD4+ T cells from PBMCs. The chain employs TRBV10-3 and TRBJ1-1, with 9 bases lining up with TRBD1. CDR3 sequence (DNA): TGTGCCATCAGCGACAGGGGGAACACTGAAGCTTCCTTT. Translated: CAISDRGNTEASF.